A single count supports the clone carrying this TCR beta chain. Its antigen remains unidentified. The CDR3 is made up of 15 amino acids. V lost 8 bases and J 4 bases, leaving 18 bases between the germline ends. Germline assignment: CDR1 ENHRY and CDR2 SYGVKD. This entry comes from a study of cytomegalovirus exposure and HLA in healthy donors. Study-wide results and caveats: Across HLA loci, a later analysis found differing TCR association rates, with DRB1 most and HLA-C fewest.

The primer mix had 60 Vbeta and 13 Jbeta primers. Only in-frame clones appear in the TCRdb table, and some are missing; sequencing was by immunoSEQ multiplex PCR. The sample shows 150,000 to 200,000 clones, roughly 79% of them seen only once. The clonotype comes from a man in his forties in good health and CMV-seronegative. The sequenced sample consisted of PBMCs. The chain uses TRBV10-3 and TRBJ2-1, with D maybe TRBD2 (7 bases). This chain's CDR3 is CAIAGALEEYNEQFF. The DNA of the CDR3 is TGTGCCATCGCGGGGGCCCTTGAGGAGTACAATGAGCAGTTCTTC.